This is a list of T cell receptor beta chains from one sample in a study of T cell clones after liver transplantation. The assay was immunoSEQ multiplex PCR, and TCRdb's table has in-frame clones only and misses some. The sample lists 8,500 to 10,000 clones, 60% to 80% seen once, with more than 50% in the top ten. Sequenced here: CD8+ T cells from blood, sampled at the 22-month timepoint. These receptors all stem from a human patient who received a liver transplant. Some T cells may arise from the graft donor. CDR3s include the opening cysteine and the closing phenylalanine or tryptophan. A D gene is named only where the DNA matches it firmly. Size is stated for part of the rows, as once, few or many counts, or as a class when the clone is expanded.

D gene	J gene	clone size	V gene	CDR3 DNA	CDR3 protein
NA	TRBJ1-1	NA	TRBV6-5	TGTGCCAGCAGTTACTCCGGGGGGGTTGTGAGTGAAGCTTTCTTT	CASSYSGGVVSEAFF
NA	TRBJ2-3	few	TRBV5-5	TGTGCCAGCAGCTTGGAACTAGTATCGCAGTATTTT	CASSLELVSQYF
NA	TRBJ1-1	once	TRBV19	TGTGCCAGTAGTCGGCCGGCCATTGAAGCTTTCTTT	CASSRPAIEAFF
TRBD2	TRBJ2-4	NA	TRBV27	TGTGCCAGCAGACCTACCCGACTAGCCTCCACTGACATTCAGTACTTC	CASRPTRLASTDIQYF
NA	TRBJ1-2	NA	TRBV4-1	TGCGCCAGCAGCCAAGCCCGCCAGGGGAGGGAGTATGGCTACACCTTC	CASSQARQGREYGYTF
NA	TRBJ2-7	few	TRBV27	TGTGCCAGCAGTTTCGGACCTGGAAGAGCCTACGAGCAGTACTTC	CASSFGPGRAYEQYF
NA	TRBJ1-1	NA	TRBV9	TGTGCCAGCAGCCCGGACGGGAACACTGAAGCTTTCTTT	CASSPDGNTEAFF
NA	TRBJ1-1	NA	TRBV2	TGTGCCACCCTTCAGGCCATGGTTGAAGCTTTCTTT	CATLQAMVEAFF
NA	TRBJ2-6	NA	TRBV5-5	TGTGCCAGCAGCTTGGAAACAGGTGGGGCCAACGTCCTGACTTTC	CASSLETGGANVLTF
NA	TRBJ2-3	NA	TRBV5-8	TGTGCCAGCAGCCTCATTTTCGATACGCAGTATTTT	CASSLIFDTQYF
NA	TRBJ1-1	NA	TRBV30	TGTGCCTGGAGTGGCAGGGAGGTTGAAGCTTTCTTT	CAWSGREVEAFF
NA	TRBJ2-5	NA	TRBV19	TGTGCCAGTAAAGTGAGGGATAGCGAGAGTCAAGAGACCCAGTACTTC	CASKVRDSESQETQYF
NA	TRBJ1-1	NA	TRBV5-6	TGTGCCAGCAGCTTGAACACTGAAGCTTTCTTT	CASSLNTEAFF
NA	TRBJ2-5	NA	TRBV28	TGTGCCAGCAGTTCCACCCTGGGGGGGGCAGAGACCCAGTACTTC	CASSSTLGGAETQYF
TRBD1	TRBJ1-5	few	TRBV27	TGTGCCAGCAGTTTGGGGAAGGGGGCTGATCAGCCCCAGCATTTT	CASSLGKGADQPQHF
NA	TRBJ2-7	NA	TRBV27	TGTGCCAGCAGTTGGGGAATCCTCTACGAGCAGTACTTC	CASSWGILYEQYF
NA	TRBJ2-1	NA	TRBV7-8	TGTGCCAGCAGCGAGGGTTGGAACAATGAGCAGTTCTTC	CASSEGWNNEQFF
NA	TRBJ2-5	NA	TRBV7-6	TGTGCCAGCAGCTTAGGCTGGAAAGAGACCCAGTACTTC	CASSLGWKETQYF
TRBD2	TRBJ2-1	NA	TRBV7-9	TGTGCCAGCAGCGGACTAGATGCGTACAATGAGCAGTTCTTC	CASSGLDAYNEQFF
NA	TRBJ2-3	few	TRBV9	TGTGCCAGCAGCGTAGGGCGACTACTGACAGATACGCAGTATTTT	CASSVGRLLTDTQYF
NA	TRBJ2-7	NA	TRBV30	TGTGCCTGGGGGTATTCAGACTCCTACGAGCAGTACTTC	CAWGYSDSYEQYF
TRBD1	TRBJ1-3	NA	TRBV6-1	TGTGCCAGCAGTCCTTCGGGACAGGGAAACACCATATATTTT	CASSPSGQGNTIYF